The source of this T cell receptor (beta chain) is a study of blood T cell repertoires in COVID-19. Turning to the study itself: Samples taken during acute and convalescent COVID-19 were collected in the United States, Italy and Spain. In each case, the material was cDNA or gDNA derived from T cells, B-cell-depleted T cells, or PBMCs.

Study processing details: Amplification with reference gene primers provided the estimates of nucleated cell counts. Libraries were prepared by immunoSEQ multiplex PCR; TCRdb keeps only in-frame clonotypes and omits some of them. V, J and clone size derive from that table, while D and trimming were established from the DNA sequence. Found here are roughly 140,000 clones, 85% of them singletons; the top ten hold more than 7.5%. Looked up from germline, CDR1 is LNHDA and CDR2 is SQIVND (reference sequence). The CDR3 is 13 amino acids. Trimming stripped 6 bases from V and 6 bases from J, with 12 bases between. While infection was still active, Seattle patients were enrolled and then followed longitudinally.

The source of this sequence is a woman aged 60 to 75 with COVID-19, enrolled during active disease. What was sequenced was peripheral blood. This chain connects TRBV19 to TRBJ1-5; tentative D call: TRBD1 (5 bases). The CDR3 DNA reads TGTGCCAGTAGAAACCAGGGTACTCAGCCCCAGCATTTT. It translates to CASRNQGTQPQHF.